This TCR beta chain came from a study of T cell responses to AZD1222 COVID-19 vaccine. General study results and limits: CD4 TCRs linked to vaccination spanned spike, dominating at 160-218 and 743-854. Regions left unmutated in variants are reportedly the target of nearly half of spike-specific TCRs.

Details on this clone: No antigen is known for it.

The repertoire was sequenced with immunoSEQ multiplex PCR; TCRdb's copy has only in-frame clones and lacks some. This sample has approximately 150,000 clones, with around 88% found just once. The V gene lost 3 bases and the J gene lost 3 bases, with 11 bases spanning the gap. Germline CDR1 reads LNHDA; CDR2 reads SQIVND (reference sequence). The CDR3 extends over 14 amino acids. The TCR was taken from an adult in good health. The sample in question was peripheral blood, obtained on day 0 of MenACWY control vaccination. The rearrangement uses TRBV19 and TRBJ1-1; D is uncertain. CDR3 residues: CASSMGGRYTEAFF. For the CDR3, the DNA is TGTGCCAGTAGTATGGGAGGGCGGTACACTGAAGCTTTCTTT.